Shown below are 6 T cell receptor beta chains from a single sample sequenced in a study of blood T cell repertoires in COVID-19. Assay: immunoSEQ multiplex PCR; the TCRdb copy retains only in-frame clones and omits some. The sample yields 100,000 to 150,000 clones, around nine tenths seen once. Input material: peripheral blood. All receptors derive from a man aged 55 to 70 with COVID-19, enrolled during active disease.

The rearrangement joins TRBV9 to TRBJ2-3; 9 nucleotides match TRBD2. The CDR3 sequence is 17 residues long. Trimming at V came to 1 base and at J to 0 bases, leaving 6 bases not matched to a gene. CDR1 and CDR2 (germline): SGDLS, YYNGEE. The CDR3 region has the DNA TGTGCCAGCAGCGTAAGTCTAGCGGGGAGAAGCACAGATACGCAGTATTTT. Protein product: CASSVSLAGRSTDTQYF.

This clone was seen once. This chain connects TRBV28 to TRBJ2-1; possible D gene TRBD1, 5 bases. The germline CDR1 and CDR2 sequences are MDHEN and SYDVKM. CDR3 length: 16 residues. V lost 3 bases and J lost 0, with 12 bases in between. CDR3 sequence (DNA): TGTGCCAGCAGTTTGTGGGGCTTAGCCTCCTACAATGAGCAGTTCTTC. It translates to CASSLWGLASYNEQFF.

This clone has only a few counts. V and J are TRBV6-6 and TRBJ2-7; 8 nucleotides align to TRBD1. The CDR3 contains 17 residues. Losses at the gene ends were 5 bases for V and 1 base for J; bases not matched to a gene: 13. The germline gives CDR1 MNHNY, CDR2 SVGAGI (reference sequence). The CDR3: CASSQLAWTGSSYEQYF. The CDR3 DNA is TGTGCCAGCAGTCAACTAGCCTGGACAGGGTCATCCTACGAGCAGTACTTC.

V usage is TRBV28 and J usage is TRBJ2-7; a weak D match, TRBD1 (6 bases). The V end was cut by 6 bases, the J end by 0 bases, with 12 bases between. The length of the CDR3 is 14 residues. Germline CDR1 MDHEN, CDR2 SYDVKM. The CDR3 DNA is TGTGCCAGCAGACAGGTAGGGGGCTCCTACGAGCAGTACTTC. Encoded protein: CASRQVGGSYEQYF.

Points on this clone: Distinct nucleotide sequences in the sample also encode this CDR3. The chain links TRBV18 to TRBJ2-5; D ambiguous. There are 12 residues in the CDR3. With 0 bases removed from V and 5 bases from J, the gap between germline ends came to 4 bases. Germline V CDR1 and CDR2: KGHSH, LQKENI. The CDR3 sequence is CASSPPSETQYF. The CDR3 bases are TGTGCCAGCTCACCACCGTCGGAGACCCAGTACTTC.

The chain links TRBV14 to TRBJ2-7; TRBD1 might be the D (5 bases). V lost 3 bases and J lost 0, with 18 bases in between. The length of the CDR3 is 17 residues. The germline V gene encodes CDR1 SGHDN and CDR2 FVKESK. Here the CDR3 DNA reads TGTGCCAGCAGCCATGCTAATTGGGCAGGGAACTCCTACGAGCAGTACTTC. This encodes CASSHANWAGNSYEQYF. Together with reference TRBV14 and TRBJ2-7, the CDR3 gives the full variable domain: EAGVTQFPSHSVIEKGQTVTLRCDPISGHDNLYWYRRVMGKEIKFLLHFVKESKQDESGMPNNRFLAERTGGTYSTLKVQPAELEDSGVYFCASSHANWAGNSYEQYFGPGTRLTVT.